These T cell receptor beta chains were read from a single sample in a study of cytomegalovirus exposure and HLA in healthy donors. Only in-frame clones appear in the TCRdb table, and some are missing; sequencing was by immunoSEQ multiplex PCR. The sample has some 120,000 clones, less than 80% seen once. Material for sequencing was PBMCs. The receptors originated from a woman in her thirties or forties in good health and CMV-seropositive. Each CDR3 is given with its conserved first and last residue. The order of the fields is J gene, V gene, clone size, D gene, CDR3 DNA, CDR3 protein. The D gene is left open where the match is weak. Clone size is not always given. Where it is, it says once, few, many or a class for expanded clones.

J gene: TRBJ2-5
V gene: TRBV9
clone size: -
D gene: TRBD1
CDR3 DNA: TGTGCCAGCAGCGTATGGGACAGGGGCGTGGAGACCCAGTACTTC
CDR3 protein: CASSVWDRGVETQYF

J gene: TRBJ2-7
V gene: TRBV25-1
clone size: -
D gene: -
CDR3 DNA: TGTGCCAGCAGAGCAGGGCAGGGTTCTTACGAGCAGTACTTC
CDR3 protein: CASRAGQGSYEQYF

J gene: TRBJ2-1
V gene: TRBV7-9
clone size: -
D gene: TRBD1
CDR3 DNA: TGTGCCAGCAGCTCCACCGGACAGGAGTACAATGAGCAGTTCTTC
CDR3 protein: CASSSTGQEYNEQFF

J gene: TRBJ1-5
V gene: TRBV9
clone size: -
D gene: -
CDR3 DNA: TGTGCCAGCAGCGTGTCGGGGGGCAATCAGCCCCAGCATTTT
CDR3 protein: CASSVSGGNQPQHF

J gene: TRBJ1-4
V gene: TRBV5-1
clone size: -
D gene: TRBD1
CDR3 DNA: TGCGCCAGCACTACAGGGGAGGATGAAAAACTGTTTTTT
CDR3 protein: CASTTGEDEKLFF

J gene: TRBJ2-3
V gene: TRBV9
clone size: -
D gene: TRBD2
CDR3 DNA: TGTGCCAGCAGCCCCCAAGCGGGGTTGGGGTTCGCAGATACGCAGTATTTT
CDR3 protein: CASSPQAGLGFADTQYF

J gene: TRBJ1-1
V gene: TRBV11-2
clone size: once
D gene: TRBD1
CDR3 DNA: TGTGCCAGCAGCTTGAACCCAGGGGGCGCCGACGCTGAAGCTTTCTTT
CDR3 protein: CASSLNPGGADAEAFF

J gene: TRBJ2-2
V gene: TRBV13
clone size: -
D gene: -
CDR3 DNA: TGTGCCAGCAGCTTAGGCCCGGGGGTGAACACCGGGGAGCTGTTTTTT
CDR3 protein: CASSLGPGVNTGELFF

J gene: TRBJ2-5
V gene: TRBV11-2
clone size: -
D gene: -
CDR3 DNA: TGTGCCAGCAGCCCCAGCAGGGGACAAGAGACCCAGTACTTC
CDR3 protein: CASSPSRGQETQYF

J gene: TRBJ1-1
V gene: TRBV6-5
clone size: -
D gene: -
CDR3 DNA: TGTGCCAGCCTGAGCATGAACACTGAAGCTTTCTTT
CDR3 protein: CASLSMNTEAFF

J gene: TRBJ2-2
V gene: TRBV28
clone size: once
D gene: TRBD2
CDR3 DNA: TGTGCCAGCAGCCCTCCCGGGGGGGGCACCGGGGAGCTGTTTTTT
CDR3 protein: CASSPPGGGTGELFF

J gene: TRBJ2-7
V gene: TRBV4-3
clone size: -
D gene: TRBD1
CDR3 DNA: TGCGCCAGCAGCCATAGAAACAGGGGGCGCCTGTACGAGCAGTACTTC
CDR3 protein: CASSHRNRGRLYEQYF

J gene: TRBJ2-1
V gene: TRBV4-1
clone size: few
D gene: TRBD2
CDR3 DNA: TGCGCCAGCAGCCAGTGGGACCCATCGGGGAGGGATGAGCAGTTCTTC
CDR3 protein: CASSQWDPSGRDEQFF

J gene: TRBJ1-5
V gene: TRBV4-1
clone size: -
D gene: -
CDR3 DNA: TGCGCCAGCAGCTCTCGCGGGGTTCAGCCCCAGCATTTT
CDR3 protein: CASSSRGVQPQHF

J gene: TRBJ2-2
V gene: TRBV6-6
clone size: -
D gene: -
CDR3 DNA: TGTGCCAGCAGTTATGGAGTTGACGGGGAGCTGTTTTTT
CDR3 protein: CASSYGVDGELFF

J gene: TRBJ2-7
V gene: TRBV6-6
clone size: -
D gene: TRBD1
CDR3 DNA: TGTGCCAGCAGTGGATCCAACAGGGGTTCCTACGAGCAGTACTTC
CDR3 protein: CASSGSNRGSYEQYF

J gene: TRBJ2-7
V gene: TRBV7-9
clone size: -
D gene: -
CDR3 DNA: TGTTCCAGCAGCTCTGATACCTACGAGCAGTACTTC
CDR3 protein: CSSSSDTYEQYF

J gene: TRBJ2-1
V gene: TRBV5-1
clone size: -
D gene: TRBD2
CDR3 DNA: TGCGCCAGCTCGATTAGCGGGAGCTCCTACAATGAGCAGTTCTTC
CDR3 protein: CASSISGSSYNEQFF

J gene: TRBJ2-1
V gene: TRBV29-1
clone size: -
D gene: -
CDR3 DNA: TGCAGCTCGCCGGGAGTGCGGTCCTACAATGAGCAGTTCTTC
CDR3 protein: CSSPGVRSYNEQFF

J gene: TRBJ2-6
V gene: TRBV15
clone size: -
D gene: TRBD2
CDR3 DNA: TGTGCCACCAGCAGAGGTTGGCGGGAGAATCCCCCGGGAGGGGCCAACGTCCTGACTTTC
CDR3 protein: CATSRGWRENPPGGANVLTF

J gene: TRBJ2-3
V gene: TRBV11-1
clone size: -
D gene: -
CDR3 DNA: TGTGCCAGCAGCTTATCTCAGCGAGCCACAGATACGCAGTATTTT
CDR3 protein: CASSLSQRATDTQYF

J gene: TRBJ2-7
V gene: TRBV4-1
clone size: once
D gene: TRBD1
CDR3 DNA: TGCGCCAGCAGCCAAGGCTCAGGGGGTATCTACGAGCAGTACTTC
CDR3 protein: CASSQGSGGIYEQYF

J gene: TRBJ1-2
V gene: TRBV30
clone size: once
D gene: -
CDR3 DNA: TGTGCCTGGAGTGTACAGTCAGGATATGGCTACACCTTC
CDR3 protein: CAWSVQSGYGYTF

J gene: TRBJ2-1
V gene: TRBV19
clone size: -
D gene: TRBD2
CDR3 DNA: TGTGCCAGTAGTAATGGCCATAGCGGGAGGGCCTATGAGCAGTTCTTC
CDR3 protein: CASSNGHSGRAYEQFF

J gene: TRBJ1-1
V gene: TRBV7-2
clone size: -
D gene: TRBD1
CDR3 DNA: TGTGCCAGCAGCTCGGAACTCAGGGGGCTCGCTTTCTTT
CDR3 protein: CASSSELRGLAFF